The 4 T cell receptor beta chains given below trace back to one sample, sequenced in a study of blood T cells in healthy people across ages. A J-beta primer mix and a sample-barcoded 5' primer were used in a second PCR of roughly 6 to 12 cycles. TCRdb processed the 5' RACE reads anew with MiXCR; each CDR3 protein has one entry. The table records around 2 million distinct CDR3 sequences, about 39% of them present only once. Material: blood. The receptors come from a human donor in good health.

This chain joins TRBV14 and TRBJ1-2, with a possible D match to TRBD1 (5 bases). Trimming removed 1 base at V and 2 bases at J, with 11 bases between. The CDR3 runs 15 residues. The V gene's germline CDR1 is SGHDN and CDR2 FVKESK. The CDR3 DNA reads TGTGCCAGCAGCCAAGTGCGGCCAGGGAACTATGGCTACACCTTC. As protein: CASSQVRPGNYGYTF.

This clonotype was observed a few times. The genes are TRBV29-1 and TRBJ2-5; the match to TRBD2 covers 11 bases. The CDR3 loop spans 13 amino acids. Germline V gene sequence: CDR1 SQVTM, CDR2 ANQGSEA. V lost 4 bases, J lost 5 bases, and 3 bases stayed unmatched. The CDR3 region is CSVATSGGETQYF. As DNA, the CDR3 is TGCAGCGTTGCCACTAGCGGGGGCGAGACCCAGTACTTC.

This clonotype has only a few counts. This rearrangement joins TRBV7-3 to TRBJ2-1, with 11 bases aligning to TRBD1. Germline V CDR1 and CDR2: SGHTA, FQGTGA. Trimming took 4 bases from V and 7 from J; bases not matched to a gene: 6. The CDR3 spans 15 residues. The CDR3 nucleotides are TGTGCCAGCAGCTCTTTCGGACAGGGGGCGAATGAGCAGTTCTTC. Translated, it gives CASSSFGQGANEQFF.

This clonotype was seen a handful of times. V usage is TRBV15 and J usage is TRBJ1-2, with a weak D call TRBD1 (6 bases). The ends were cut back, 0 bases at V and 5 bases at J, with 16 bases in the middle. Germline CDR1 is LNHNV and CDR2 is YYDKDF (reference sequence). The CDR3 runs 16 residues. Here the CDR3 reads CATSREGVRGAYGYTF. The CDR3 bases are TGTGCCACCAGCAGAGAGGGGGTACGGGGGGCTTATGGCTACACCTTC.